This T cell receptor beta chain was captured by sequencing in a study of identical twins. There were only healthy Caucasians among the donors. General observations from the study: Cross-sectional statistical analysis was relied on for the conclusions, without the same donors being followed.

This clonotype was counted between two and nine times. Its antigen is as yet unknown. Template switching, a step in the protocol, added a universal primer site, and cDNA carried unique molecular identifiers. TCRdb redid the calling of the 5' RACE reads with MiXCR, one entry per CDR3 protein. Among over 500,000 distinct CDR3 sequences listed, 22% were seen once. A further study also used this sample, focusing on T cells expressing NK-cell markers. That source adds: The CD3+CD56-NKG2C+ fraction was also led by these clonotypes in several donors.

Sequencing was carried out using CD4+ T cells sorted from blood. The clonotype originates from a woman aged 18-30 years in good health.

The CDR3 reads CAISEPPDGNHGYTF. CDR3 bases: TGTGCCATCAGTGAGCCTCCGGACGGAAACCACGGCTACACCTTC. The V call is TRBV10-3, the J call TRBJ1-2; no firm D call. With 2 bases removed from V and 8 bases from J, the gap between germline ends came to 18 bases. CDR1 is ENHRY and CDR2 is SYGVKD in the germline V gene. This CDR3 is 15 amino acids long.